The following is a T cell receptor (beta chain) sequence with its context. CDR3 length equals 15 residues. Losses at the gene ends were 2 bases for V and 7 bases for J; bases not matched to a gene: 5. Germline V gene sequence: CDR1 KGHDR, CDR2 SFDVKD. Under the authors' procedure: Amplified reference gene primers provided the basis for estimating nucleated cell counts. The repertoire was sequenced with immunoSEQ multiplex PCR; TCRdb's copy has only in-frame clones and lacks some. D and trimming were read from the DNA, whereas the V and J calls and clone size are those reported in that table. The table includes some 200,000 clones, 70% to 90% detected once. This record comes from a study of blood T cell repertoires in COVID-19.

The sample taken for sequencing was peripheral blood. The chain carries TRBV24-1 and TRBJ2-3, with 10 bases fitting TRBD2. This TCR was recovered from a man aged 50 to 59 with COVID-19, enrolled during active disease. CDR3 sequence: CATSDSGAGGHTQYF. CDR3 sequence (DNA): TGTGCCACCAGTGATTCCGGAGCGGGAGGGCATACGCAGTATTTT.